The clone carrying this T cell receptor beta chain was detected only once. No antigen is known for it. This record comes from a study of cytomegalovirus exposure and HLA in healthy donors. Study overall: Unique TCRs numbering around 80 million, obtained from HLA-typed donors, made up an early data release.

60 Vbeta and 13 Jbeta primers were used in PCR. Libraries were prepared by immunoSEQ multiplex PCR; TCRdb keeps only in-frame clonotypes and omits some of them. The sample shows roughly 100,000 clones, 75% to 85% of them seen only once. Broader study findings: An analysis done earlier found most TCR beta V segments productive about 87% or about 30% of the time.

Germline V gene lookup returns CDR1 SNHLY and CDR2 FYNNEI. V dropped 3 bases and J dropped 4 bases, with 12 bases sitting between them. The CDR3 runs to 14 residues. All donors participated as healthy donors of bone marrow. Donors were nominally healthy when sampled, though unrecorded immune exposures were likely. Sequencing was done on a sample of PBMCs. This receptor was identified in a man aged 50 to 59 in good health and CMV-seronegative. The rearrangement joins TRBV2 to TRBJ1-2; D may be TRBD1 (5 bases). CDR3 loop: CASSDQGLIYGYTF. DNA for the CDR3: TGTGCCAGCAGTGACCAGGGACTAATCTATGGCTACACCTTC.